The T cell receptor (beta chain) described here comes from a study of blood T cell repertoires in COVID-19. Overall study context: Sites in the United States, Italy and Spain provided acute and convalescent COVID-19 samples. T cells, B-cell-depleted T cells, or PBMCs supplied cDNA or gDNA.

This CDR3 is 14 amino acids long. The germline V gene has CDR1 PRHDT and CDR2 FYEKMQ (reference sequence). V lost 5 bases to trimming and J lost 4 bases; unmatched junction nucleotides: 5. Clones were read by immunoSEQ multiplex PCR, and TCRdb kept only the in-frame ones, dropping some. In the table there are approximately 260,000 clones, roughly 90% of which are singletons. This chain connects TRBV13 to TRBJ1-2; the match to TRBD1 covers 9 bases. Sequenced sample: peripheral blood. This clonotype originated in a man in his fifties with acute or convalescent COVID-19. The CDR3 DNA is TGTGCCAGCAGCCAGAGACAGGGGGTCTATGGCTACACCTTC. The encoded protein is CASSQRQGVYGYTF.